A selection of T cell receptor beta chains follows, all from one sample in a study of T cells in Graves' hyperthyroidism and ophthalmopathy. TCRdb called the multiplex PCR reads again in MiXCR, with one record for every CDR3 protein. The sample holds hundreds of thousands of distinct CDR3 sequences; roughly 14% are singletons and the top ten take 4% to 5.5%. Sequencing was done on a sample of blood. Receptor source: a woman in her thirties or forties with Graves' ophthalmopathy. Each CDR3 is given with its conserved first and last residue. A D gene is named only where the DNA matches it firmly. Only part of the rows carry a size: once, few, many, or a class if the clone is expanded.

abundance: few; v_gene: TRBV14; d_gene: -; j_gene: TRBJ2-7; CDR3nt: TGTGCCAGCAGCCAAGTGTCGCAGCCTACACACGAGCAGTACTTC; CDR3aa: CASSQVSQPTHEQYF
abundance: many; v_gene: TRBV12-3/TRBV12-4; d_gene: -; j_gene: TRBJ2-7; CDR3nt: TGTGCCAGCAGTTTAGTTAGCCGGAGCCCCTACGAGCAGTACTTC; CDR3aa: CASSLVSRSPYEQYF
abundance: -; v_gene: TRBV6-2/TRBV6-3; d_gene: -; j_gene: TRBJ2-2; CDR3nt: TGTGCCAGCCACCTCTCGAACACCGGGGAGCTGTTTTTT; CDR3aa: CASHLSNTGELFF
abundance: many; v_gene: TRBV20-1; d_gene: -; j_gene: TRBJ2-7; CDR3nt: TGCAGTGGGGAAGCCCTCGCACTTCTCTACGAGCAGTACTTC; CDR3aa: CSGEALALLYEQYF
abundance: -; v_gene: TRBV12-3/TRBV12-4; d_gene: TRBD1; j_gene: TRBJ2-7; CDR3nt: TGTGCCAGCAGTTCAAGACAGGGCAAGCAGTACTTC; CDR3aa: CASSSRQGKQYF
abundance: many; v_gene: TRBV12-3/TRBV12-4; d_gene: TRBD1; j_gene: TRBJ1-2; CDR3nt: TGTGCCAGCAGGCCGGGACAGGGTGGCTATGGCTACACCTTC; CDR3aa: CASRPGQGGYGYTF
abundance: -; v_gene: TRBV18; d_gene: -; j_gene: TRBJ1-1; CDR3nt: TGTGCCAGCTCACCAAAGACAGCGAACACTGAAGCTTTCTTT; CDR3aa: CASSPKTANTEAFF
abundance: many; v_gene: TRBV7-2; d_gene: TRBD2; j_gene: TRBJ2-4; CDR3nt: TGTGCCAGCAGCTTAGCAGGTAGCGGGAGTGGAGACATTCAGTACTTC; CDR3aa: CASSLAGSGSGDIQYF
abundance: -; v_gene: TRBV4-1; d_gene: -; j_gene: TRBJ1-6; CDR3nt: TGCGCCAGCAGCGAATTCAGGGGACCTGGCTCCAATTCACCCCTCCACTTT; CDR3aa: CASSEFRGPGSNSPLHF
abundance: many; v_gene: TRBV28; d_gene: -; j_gene: TRBJ1-3; CDR3nt: TGTGCCAGCAGTCCTAATTTGGGTGGGTTTTCGGGAAACACCATATATTTT; CDR3aa: CASSPNLGGFSGNTIYF
abundance: few; v_gene: TRBV7-8; d_gene: -; j_gene: TRBJ2-2; CDR3nt: TGTGCCAGCAGCGACCGGGGCCAGGGGAGAGCCGGGGAGCTGTTTTTT; CDR3aa: CASSDRGQGRAGELFF
abundance: many; v_gene: TRBV20-1; d_gene: TRBD2; j_gene: TRBJ2-5; CDR3nt: TGCAGTGCTAGAGATGTAGCGGGGCTGCAAGAGACCCAGTACTTC; CDR3aa: CSARDVAGLQETQYF
abundance: -; v_gene: TRBV5-1; d_gene: -; j_gene: TRBJ1-5; CDR3nt: TGCGCCTGCAGCCCTGACATCAATCAGCCCCAGCATTTT; CDR3aa: CACSPDINQPQHF
abundance: many; v_gene: TRBV20-1; d_gene: -; j_gene: TRBJ1-1; CDR3nt: TGCAGTGCTAGAGATTTAGTCATGAACACTGAAGCTTTCTTT; CDR3aa: CSARDLVMNTEAFF
abundance: -; v_gene: TRBV13; d_gene: TRBD1; j_gene: TRBJ1-2; CDR3nt: TGTGCCAGCAGAATTTGGCCTTATCTCGGACAGGGGGCCCTCTTCTATGGCTACACCTTC; CDR3aa: CASRIWPYLGQGALFYGYTF
abundance: few; v_gene: TRBV3-1; d_gene: -; j_gene: TRBJ2-2; CDR3nt: TGTGCCAGCAGCCAGGGGGGGCTTAACACCGGGGAGCTGTTTTTT; CDR3aa: CASSQGGLNTGELFF
abundance: many; v_gene: TRBV12-3/TRBV12-4; d_gene: -; j_gene: TRBJ1-1; CDR3nt: TGTGCCAGCACCTTGAAGGGCCCCATGAACACTGAAGCTTTCTTT; CDR3aa: CASTLKGPMNTEAFF
abundance: -; v_gene: TRBV20-1; d_gene: -; j_gene: TRBJ2-5; CDR3nt: TGCAGTGTAGCGCAAGAGACCCAGTACTTC; CDR3aa: CSVAQETQYF
abundance: many; v_gene: TRBV30; d_gene: -; j_gene: TRBJ2-7; CDR3nt: TGTGCCTGGAGTTCAGGGGACGAGCAGTACTTC; CDR3aa: CAWSSGDEQYF
abundance: many; v_gene: TRBV6-1; d_gene: -; j_gene: TRBJ2-7; CDR3nt: TGTGCCAGCCGGGTGAGGGGGAGCGTCTCCTACGAGCAGTACTTC; CDR3aa: CASRVRGSVSYEQYF
abundance: many; v_gene: TRBV12-3/TRBV12-4; d_gene: TRBD1; j_gene: TRBJ1-1; CDR3nt: TGTGCCAGCAGTTTCGGGACAGGGTCGGGCACTGAAGCTTTCTTT; CDR3aa: CASSFGTGSGTEAFF
abundance: -; v_gene: TRBV9; d_gene: -; j_gene: TRBJ2-7; CDR3nt: TGTGCCAGCAGCGTAGCAGGGGACCCCTTCTACGAGCAGTACTTC; CDR3aa: CASSVAGDPFYEQYF
abundance: -; v_gene: TRBV6-1; d_gene: TRBD2; j_gene: TRBJ2-2; CDR3nt: TGTGCCAGCAGCCAACCCGGGGCTAGCGGGACCGGGGAGCTGTTTTTT; CDR3aa: CASSQPGASGTGELFF
abundance: many; v_gene: TRBV20-1; d_gene: TRBD2; j_gene: TRBJ2-7; CDR3nt: TGCAGTGCTAGAATAGCGGGAGTATCCTACGAGCAGTACTTC; CDR3aa: CSARIAGVSYEQYF
abundance: -; v_gene: TRBV4-2; d_gene: -; j_gene: TRBJ1-1; CDR3nt: TGTGCCAGCAGCCAAGGGCTGGGCCAGAACACTGAAGCTTTCTTT; CDR3aa: CASSQGLGQNTEAFF
abundance: -; v_gene: TRBV9; d_gene: TRBD2; j_gene: TRBJ2-5; CDR3nt: TGTGCCAGCAGCGTACTAAGTGCGGGAGCCCAGTACTTC; CDR3aa: CASSVLSAGAQYF
abundance: few; v_gene: TRBV3-1; d_gene: -; j_gene: TRBJ1-1; CDR3nt: TGTGCCAGCAGCCAAGCAGGGACGAACACTGAAGCTTTCTTT; CDR3aa: CASSQAGTNTEAFF
abundance: -; v_gene: TRBV10-3; d_gene: -; j_gene: TRBJ1-5; CDR3nt: TGTGCCATCAGCGCCCGAGGGGATTGGAGCAATCAGCCCCAGCATTTT; CDR3aa: CAISARGDWSNQPQHF
abundance: many; v_gene: TRBV12-5; d_gene: TRBD1; j_gene: TRBJ2-7; CDR3nt: TGTGCTAGTGGTCATGGACAGGGAGCCTCCTACGAGCAGTACTTC; CDR3aa: CASGHGQGASYEQYF
abundance: many; v_gene: TRBV7-9; d_gene: -; j_gene: TRBJ1-1; CDR3nt: TGTGCCAGCAGCCTGGCATTGACTGAAGCTTTCTTT; CDR3aa: CASSLALTEAFF
abundance: few; v_gene: TRBV7-9; d_gene: -; j_gene: TRBJ1-5; CDR3nt: TGTGCCAGCAGCTTAGCAGGGGCGGACAATCAGCCCCGGCATTTT; CDR3aa: CASSLAGADNQPRHF
abundance: -; v_gene: TRBV30; d_gene: -; j_gene: TRBJ2-7; CDR3nt: TGTGCCCGTTACGACTTGGCTTCCTACGAGCAGTACTTC; CDR3aa: CARYDLASYEQYF
abundance: many; v_gene: TRBV5-1; d_gene: TRBD1; j_gene: TRBJ1-3; CDR3nt: TGCGCCAGCAGCTTCGAGACAGGGTCGGACACCATATATTTT; CDR3aa: CASSFETGSDTIYF
abundance: -; v_gene: TRBV6-1; d_gene: TRBD1; j_gene: TRBJ1-5; CDR3nt: TGTGCCAGCAGTAAGGACAGGGGGCCACGGGATCAGCCCCAGCATTTT; CDR3aa: CASSKDRGPRDQPQHF
abundance: -; v_gene: TRBV6-1; d_gene: -; j_gene: TRBJ2-7; CDR3nt: TGTGCCAGCAGGACAGCCCGGGACACAAGCTACGAGCAGTACTTC; CDR3aa: CASRTARDTSYEQYF
abundance: many; v_gene: TRBV15; d_gene: -; j_gene: TRBJ1-3; CDR3nt: TGTGCCACGTCACAGGGCCTCTCTGGAAACACCATATATTTT; CDR3aa: CATSQGLSGNTIYF
abundance: many; v_gene: TRBV6-1; d_gene: TRBD1; j_gene: TRBJ1-2; CDR3nt: TGTGCCAGCAGCTGGGACAGGGGTGGTGGCTACACCTTC; CDR3aa: CASSWDRGGGYTF
abundance: -; v_gene: TRBV7-8; d_gene: TRBD1; j_gene: TRBJ1-5; CDR3nt: TGTGCCAGCAGCTTGTATTCAGGGGGCAATCAGCCTCAGCATTTT; CDR3aa: CASSLYSGGNQPQHF
abundance: few; v_gene: TRBV20-1; d_gene: -; j_gene: TRBJ1-2; CDR3nt: TGCAGTGCTCGGCAAGCTAACTATGGCTACACCTTC; CDR3aa: CSARQANYGYTF
abundance: many; v_gene: TRBV19; d_gene: -; j_gene: TRBJ2-7; CDR3nt: TGTGCCAGTCCCGACATCTCCTACGAGCAGTACTTC; CDR3aa: CASPDISYEQYF
abundance: -; v_gene: TRBV11-1; d_gene: -; j_gene: TRBJ2-7; CDR3nt: TGTACCAGCAGCGCCCACCAGGTCATCTACGAGCAGTACTTC; CDR3aa: CTSSAHQVIYEQYF
abundance: many; v_gene: TRBV5-1; d_gene: -; j_gene: TRBJ2-7; CDR3nt: TGCGCCAGCAGCGTACCGACGGAGTTCTCCTACGAGCAGTACTTC; CDR3aa: CASSVPTEFSYEQYF
abundance: many; v_gene: TRBV27; d_gene: -; j_gene: TRBJ2-7; CDR3nt: TGTGCCAGCAGCCCCTTCGGCGGCGGGCTCCACGAGCAGTACTTC; CDR3aa: CASSPFGGGLHEQYF
abundance: many; v_gene: TRBV28; d_gene: TRBD1; j_gene: TRBJ1-1; CDR3nt: TGTGCCAGCAGAGACCCGGGACAGGGTGGTCGGAACACTGAAGCTTTCTTT; CDR3aa: CASRDPGQGGRNTEAFF